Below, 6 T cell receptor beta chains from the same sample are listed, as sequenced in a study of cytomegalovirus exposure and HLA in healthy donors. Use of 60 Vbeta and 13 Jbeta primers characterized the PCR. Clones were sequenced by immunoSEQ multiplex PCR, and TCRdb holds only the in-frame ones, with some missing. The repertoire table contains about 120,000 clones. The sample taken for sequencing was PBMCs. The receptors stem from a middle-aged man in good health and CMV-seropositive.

CDR3 DNA sequence: TGTGCCAGCAGCCACCGCGGACAGGGGATCGATGAGCAGTTCTTC. Translating gives CASSHRGQGIDEQFF. The chain has TRBV14 and TRBJ2-1; 9 bases agree with TRBD1. The germline CDR1 and CDR2 sequences are SGHDN and FVKESK. J was trimmed by 8 bases and V by 3 bases; bases with no gene match: 8. The CDR3 has 15 residues. The variable domain in full, with the rest retrieved from reference TRBV14 and TRBJ2-1, is EAGVTQFPSHSVIEKGQTVTLRCDPISGHDNLYWYRRVMGKEIKFLLHFVKESKQDESGMPNNRFLAERTGGTYSTLKVQPAELEDSGVYFCASSHRGQGIDEQFFGPGTRLTVL.

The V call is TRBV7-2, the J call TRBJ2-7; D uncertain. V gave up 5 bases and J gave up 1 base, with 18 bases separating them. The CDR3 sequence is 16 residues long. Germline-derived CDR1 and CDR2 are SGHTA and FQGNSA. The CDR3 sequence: CASSLVGASSSYEQYF. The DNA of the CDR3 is TGTGCCAGCAGCCTAGTGGGCGCCAGCTCTTCCTACGAGCAGTACTTC.

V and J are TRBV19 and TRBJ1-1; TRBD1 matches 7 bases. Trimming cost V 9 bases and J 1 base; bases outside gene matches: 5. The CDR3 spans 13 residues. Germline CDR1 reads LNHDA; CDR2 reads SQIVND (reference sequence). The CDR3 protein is CASGQDRNTEAFF. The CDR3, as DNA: TGTGCCAGCGGACAGGACAGGAACACTGAAGCTTTCTTT. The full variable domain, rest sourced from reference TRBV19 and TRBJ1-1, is DGGITQSPKYLFRKEGQNVTLSCEQNLNHDAMYWYRQDPGQGLRLIYYSQIVNDFQKGDIAEGYSVSREKKESFPLTVTSAQKNPTAFYLCASGQDRNTEAFFGQGTRLTVV.

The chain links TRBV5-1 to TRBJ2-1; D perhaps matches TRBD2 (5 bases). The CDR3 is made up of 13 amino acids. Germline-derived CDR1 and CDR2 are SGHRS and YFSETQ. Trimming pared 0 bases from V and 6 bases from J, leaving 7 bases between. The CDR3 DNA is TGCGCCAGCAGCTTGGAGGGAGCCAATGAGCAGTTCTTC. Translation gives CASSLEGANEQFF.

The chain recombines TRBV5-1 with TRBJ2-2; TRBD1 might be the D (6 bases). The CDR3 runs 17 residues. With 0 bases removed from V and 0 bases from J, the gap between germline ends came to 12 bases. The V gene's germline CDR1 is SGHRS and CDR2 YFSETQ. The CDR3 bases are TGCGCCAGCAGCTTGGTGGTACAGGGAACGAACACCGGGGAGCTGTTTTTT. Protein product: CASSLVVQGTNTGELFF.

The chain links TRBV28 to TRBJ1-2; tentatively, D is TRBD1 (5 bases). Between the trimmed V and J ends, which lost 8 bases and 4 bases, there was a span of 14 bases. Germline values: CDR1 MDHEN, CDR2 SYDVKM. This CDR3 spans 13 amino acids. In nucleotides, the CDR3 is TGTGCCAGCCACAAAGGGGAGGGCTATGGCTACACCTTC. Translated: CASHKGEGYGYTF.